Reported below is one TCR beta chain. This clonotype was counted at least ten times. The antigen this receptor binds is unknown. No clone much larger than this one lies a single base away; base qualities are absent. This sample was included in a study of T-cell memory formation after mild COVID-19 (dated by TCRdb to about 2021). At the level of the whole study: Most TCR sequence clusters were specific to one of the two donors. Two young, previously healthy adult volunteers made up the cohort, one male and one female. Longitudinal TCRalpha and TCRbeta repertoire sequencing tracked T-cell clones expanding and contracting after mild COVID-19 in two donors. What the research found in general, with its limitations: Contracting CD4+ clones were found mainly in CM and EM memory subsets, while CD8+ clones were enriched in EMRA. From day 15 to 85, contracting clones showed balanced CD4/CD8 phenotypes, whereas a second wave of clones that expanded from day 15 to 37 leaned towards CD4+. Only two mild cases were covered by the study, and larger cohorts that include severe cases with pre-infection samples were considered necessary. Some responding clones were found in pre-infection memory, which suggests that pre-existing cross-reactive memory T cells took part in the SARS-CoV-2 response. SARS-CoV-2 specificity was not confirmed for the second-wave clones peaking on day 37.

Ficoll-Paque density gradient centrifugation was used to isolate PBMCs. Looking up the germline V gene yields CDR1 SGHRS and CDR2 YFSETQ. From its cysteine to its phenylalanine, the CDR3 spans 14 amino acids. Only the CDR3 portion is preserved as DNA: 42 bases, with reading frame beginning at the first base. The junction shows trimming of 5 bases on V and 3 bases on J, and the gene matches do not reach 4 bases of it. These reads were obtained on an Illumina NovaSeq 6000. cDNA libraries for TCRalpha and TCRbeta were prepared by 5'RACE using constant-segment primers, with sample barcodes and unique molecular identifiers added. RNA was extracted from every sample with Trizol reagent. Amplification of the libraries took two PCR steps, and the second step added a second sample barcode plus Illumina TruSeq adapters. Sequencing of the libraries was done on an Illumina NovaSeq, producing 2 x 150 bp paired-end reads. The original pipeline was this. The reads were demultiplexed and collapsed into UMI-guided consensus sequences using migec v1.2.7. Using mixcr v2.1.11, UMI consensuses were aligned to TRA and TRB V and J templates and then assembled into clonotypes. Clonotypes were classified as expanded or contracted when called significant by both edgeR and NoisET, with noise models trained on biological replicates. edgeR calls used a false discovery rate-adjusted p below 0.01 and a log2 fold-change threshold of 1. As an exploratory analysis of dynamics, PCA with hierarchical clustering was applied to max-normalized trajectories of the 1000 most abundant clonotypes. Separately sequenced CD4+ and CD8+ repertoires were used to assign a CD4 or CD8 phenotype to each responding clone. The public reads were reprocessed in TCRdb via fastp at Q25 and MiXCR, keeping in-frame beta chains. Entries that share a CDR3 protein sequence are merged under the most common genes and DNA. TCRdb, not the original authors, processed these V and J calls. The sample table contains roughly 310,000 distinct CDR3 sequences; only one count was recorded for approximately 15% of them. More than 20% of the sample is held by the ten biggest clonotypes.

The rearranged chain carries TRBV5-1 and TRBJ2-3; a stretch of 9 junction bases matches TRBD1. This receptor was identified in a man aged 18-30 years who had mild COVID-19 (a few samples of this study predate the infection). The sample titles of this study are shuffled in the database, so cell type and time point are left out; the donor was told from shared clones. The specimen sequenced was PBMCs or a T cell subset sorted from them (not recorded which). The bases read TGCGCCAGCAGATCCGGGACAGGGACAGATACGCAGTATTTT. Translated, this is CASRSGTGTDTQYF.